What follows are 7 T cell receptor beta chains derived from one specimen sequenced in a study of T cells in Graves' hyperthyroidism and ophthalmopathy. Using RNA transcripts as the source, TCR beta CDR3 regions were amplified. The study used the HTBI primer set for a first-round RT-PCR of the TCR CDR3. TCRdb used MiXCR to reprocess the multiplex PCR reads, holding one entry per CDR3 protein. The profile shows under 550,000 distinct CDR3 sequences, roughly 13% of them singletons. The specimen was blood. The origin of the receptors is a woman aged 18-30 years with Graves' hyperthyroidism.

The CDR3 DNA reads TGTGCCAGCAGCGTAGGGGTTACAGGCTTTAATGAAAAACTGTTTTTT. Amino acids: CASSVGVTGFNEKLFF. The chain couples TRBV9 to TRBJ1-4; a possible D gene is TRBD1 (5 bases). Germline V gene sequence: CDR1 SGDLS, CDR2 YYNGEE. V was shortened by 0 bases and J by 4 bases, with 13 bases between the two germline ends. The CDR3 sequence is 16 residues long.

The chain has TRBV20-1 and TRBJ2-7; 10 bases map to TRBD2. The CDR3 extends over 15 amino acids. Germline V gene data show CDR1 as DFQATT and CDR2 as SNEGSKA (reference sequence). With V trimmed by 0 bases and J by 3 bases, 5 bases remained unmatched. The CDR3 reads CSARDPQREGYEQYF. In DNA, the CDR3 is TGCAGTGCTAGAGATCCCCAGCGGGAGGGCTACGAGCAGTACTTC.

This chain links TRBV7-3 with TRBJ2-7; 10 bases line up with TRBD2. The V gene's germline CDR1 is SGHTA and CDR2 FQGTGA. The CDR3 contains 18 residues. Trimming removed 1 base from V and 2 bases from J; junction bases left unmatched: 11. For the CDR3, the DNA is TGTGCCAGCAGCTTAAGGGGGCCTAGCGGGAGCCGGGCCTACGAGCAGTACTTC. Amino acids: CASSLRGPSGSRAYEQYF. The entire variable domain, with the rest obtained from reference TRBV7-3 and TRBJ2-7, is as follows: GAGVSQTPSNKVTEKGKYVELRCDPISGHTALYWYRQSLGQGPEFLIYFQGTGAADDSGLPNDRFFAVRPEGSVSTLKIQRTERGDSAVYLCASSLRGPSGSRAYEQYFGPGTRLTVT.

This clonotype was observed many times. The chain is built from TRBV28 and TRBJ1-1; D possibly corresponds to TRBD1 (5 bases). The CDR3 spans 16 residues. V shed 4 bases and J shed 5 bases, with 20 bases lying between them. Per germline, CDR1 MDHEN and CDR2 SYDVKM. CDR3 sequence reads: CASSSEADTRTTEAFF. As DNA, the CDR3 is TGTGCCAGCAGTTCCGAAGCGGACACCCGAACGACTGAAGCTTTCTTT.

Notes on this clonotype: This may stem from a read error, because a much larger clone lies one nucleotide away. This sequence joins TRBV7-9 and TRBJ2-4; D unclear. This CDR3 region has 15 residues. CDR1 is SEHNR, CDR2 FQNEAQ, per germline (reference sequence). CDR3 bases: TGTGTCAGCAGCTTAGTCCCGGGAGCCAAAAACATTCAGTACTTC. It codes for CVSSLVPGAKNIQYF.

This clonotype came up many times. V gene TRBV11-2 combines with J gene TRBJ2-1, with D maybe TRBD1 (5 bases). The V end was cut by 6 bases, the J end by 2 bases, with 17 bases between. From germline, CDR1 is SGHAT and CDR2 FQNNGV. The CDR3 loop spans 16 amino acids. CDR3 DNA sequence: TGTGCCAGCAGTAGCATAGGGTCAGGGACCTACAATGAGCAGTTCTTC. As protein: CASSSIGSGTYNEQFF.

The table lists this clonotype with many counts. J is TRBJ2-1 and V is TRBV6-2 or TRBV6-3; D is undetermined. Deletions cut 0 bases from V and 4 bases from J, with 13 bases between. The CDR3 loop spans 16 amino acids. Germline V CDR1 and CDR2: MNHEY, SVGEGT. The CDR3 sequence is CASSYSSTPQYNEQFF. The CDR3 DNA sequence: TGTGCCAGCAGTTACTCGTCCACTCCCCAATACAATGAGCAGTTCTTC.